The clone carrying this T cell receptor (beta chain) has more than one count but fewer than ten. No antigen is known for it. This CDR3 has 13 residues. CDR1 is SNHLY and CDR2 is FYNNEI in the germline V gene. Trimming removed 7 bases at V and 3 bases at J, with 12 bases between. The sample originates from a study of OX40 agonist ivuxolimab in advanced cancers. Study-level information: Patients enrolled in dose escalation were diagnosed with hepatocellular carcinoma, melanoma, renal cell or head and neck cancer. Overall study results and limits: Patients with a partial response at 0.1-3.0 mg/kg had among the lowest clonal expansion. Some patients without response likewise showed low normalized clonal expansion. More expanded clones were found, on average, in CD8+ than in CD4+ T cells.

Here immunoSEQ multiplex PCR was the method, and the copy in TCRdb shows in-frame clones only, minus some. The top ten hold 13% to 15% of the sample, which has about 45,000 clones, roughly 92% seen once. The specimen was CD4+ or CD8+ T cells sorted from blood, collected in a trial of the OX40 agonist ivuxolimab. The TCR originated in an adult with an advanced solid tumor such as melanoma, head and neck, liver or kidney cancer. The rearrangement joins TRBV2 to TRBJ1-2, with unresolved D. The CDR3 loop is CASNGLLDYGYTF. In DNA, the CDR3 is TGTGCCAGCAACGGTCTGCTAGACTATGGCTACACCTTC.